The next 17 T cell receptor beta chains were all read from a single sample in a study of control samples from healthy donors and cancer patients. Profiling relied on immunoSEQ multiplex PCR, and the TCRdb table lists in-frame clones only, not all of them. The sample has tens of thousands of clones, approximately 88% seen once. Sequences were obtained from PBMCs. These receptors originate from a man between 65 and 85 years old with lung cancer.

This clone was observed a few times. This chain connects TRBV6-6 to TRBJ1-1, with D unresolved. CDR3 length: 13 residues. The germline CDR1 and CDR2 sequences are MNHNY and SVGAGI (reference sequence). Trimming removed 7 bases at V and 0 bases at J, with 9 bases between. CDR3 amino acids: CASIALLNTEAFF. The CDR3 nucleotides read TGTGCCAGCATTGCCCTCTTGAACACTGAAGCTTTCTTT.

V gene TRBV6-6 combines with J gene TRBJ1-2; D gene unclear. CDR1 and CDR2 (germline): MNHNY, SVGAGI (reference sequence). The germline V and J ends were trimmed by 0 bases and 4 bases, with 6 bases remaining between them. The CDR3 runs to 13 residues. The CDR3 DNA sequence: TGTGCCAGCAGTTACTCAGGTGTCTATGGCTACACCTTC. Translating it yields CASSYSGVYGYTF.

The genes are TRBV7-9 and TRBJ2-1, with D uncertain. The V and J ends lost 2 bases and 8 bases respectively, with 4 bases between them. CDR3 length: 11 amino acids. Germline V gives CDR1 SEHNR, CDR2 FQNEAQ (reference sequence). The CDR3 sequence: CASSLIHEQFF. The CDR3 DNA reads as TGTGCCAGCAGCTTAATACATGAGCAGTTCTTC. The full variable domain, with the rest looked up from reference TRBV7-9 and TRBJ2-1, is DTGVSQNPRHKITKRGQNVTFRCDPISEHNRLYWYRQTLGQGPEFLTYFQNEAQLEKSRLLSDRFSAERPKGSFSTLEIQRTEQGDSAMYLCASSLIHEQFFGPGTRLTVL.

The chain uses TRBV10-1 and TRBJ2-7, with D maybe TRBD1 (5 bases). Germline CDR1 WNHNN, CDR2 SYGVQD (reference sequence). V lost 5 bases and J 1 base, leaving 9 bases between the germline ends. The CDR3 is 13 amino acids. Written as DNA, the CDR3 is TGCGCCAGCAGTATTCAGGGATCCTACGAGCAGTACTTC. Translation gives CASSIQGSYEQYF.

The chain combines TRBV4-2 with TRBJ2-3; no reliable D call. V was clipped by 2 bases and J by 0 bases, with 9 bases between them. The CDR3 loop spans 15 amino acids. Germline assignment: CDR1 LGHNA and CDR2 YNFKEQ. CDR3 nucleotide sequence: TGTGCCAGCAGCCAACCCTCGGCTAGCACAGATACGCAGTATTTT. Translation: CASSQPSASTDTQYF.

The V gene is TRBV28, the J gene TRBJ2-2; D remains ambiguous. CDR3 length equals 15 residues. Germline V lookup: CDR1 MDHEN, CDR2 SYDVKM. Trimming shortened V by 9 bases and J by 0 bases, and 14 bases separated the two germline ends. CDR3 sequence reads: CASLGPRANTGELFF. CDR3 nucleotides: TGTGCCAGTTTAGGGCCTCGGGCGAACACCGGGGAGCTGTTTTTT.

The chain employs TRBV6-5 and TRBJ1-6; D not resolved. The CDR3 extends over 15 amino acids. CDR1 and CDR2 from the germline V gene are MNHEY and SVGAGI. V was cut by 0 bases and J by 9 bases, with 12 bases left in between. CDR3: CASSYSRGVGSPLHF. In nucleotides, the CDR3 is TGTGCCAGCAGTTACTCAAGAGGAGTTGGTTCACCCCTCCACTTT.

This chain links TRBV20-1 with TRBJ2-3, with 10 positions matching TRBD2. CDR3 length: 15 amino acids. Germline-derived CDR1 and CDR2 are DFQATT and SNEGSKA (reference sequence). The V segment lost 3 bases and the J segment 4 bases; nucleotides outside the gene matches: 7. CDR3 amino acids: CSASRPSGGPDTQYF. In nucleotides, the CDR3 is TGCAGTGCTAGTCGGCCTAGCGGGGGCCCAGATACGCAGTATTTT.

The chain links TRBV11-1 to TRBJ2-7, with TRBD1 as a possible D gene (5 bases). Deletions cut 1 base from V and 2 bases from J, with 12 bases between. Germline CDR1 SGHAT, CDR2 FQDESV (reference sequence). The CDR3 is made up of 15 amino acids. In DNA, the CDR3 is TGTGCCAGCAGCTTAGGACAGCACGTCACCTACGAGCAGTACTTC. The encoded protein is CASSLGQHVTYEQYF.

The genes are TRBV5-4 and TRBJ1-4; tentatively, D is TRBD1 (6 bases). This CDR3 comprises 14 residues. Trimming took 2 bases from V and 6 from J, leaving 11 bases between them. Germline-derived CDR1 and CDR2 are SGHNT and YYREEE (reference sequence). CDR3 coding DNA: TGTGCCAGCAGCTTCAGGGCAGGGGATGAAAAACTGTTTTTT. As protein: CASSFRAGDEKLFF.

The rearrangement links TRBV30 to TRBJ1-1; D gene uncertain. The CDR3 totals 11 residues. Germline loops: CDR1 GTSNPN, CDR2 SVGIG (reference sequence). Between the trimmed V and J ends, which lost 4 bases and 11 bases, there was a span of 14 bases. The CDR3 sequence is CAWNLLGYAFF. CDR3 nucleotide sequence: TGTGCCTGGAACCTCCTCGGGTATGCTTTCTTT.

The chain has TRBV5-1 and TRBJ1-5; 7 bases agree with TRBD1. The ends lost 1 base at V and 4 bases at J; junction bases unmatched: 5. The CDR3 sequence is 15 residues long. The germline V gene has CDR1 SGHRS and CDR2 YFSETQ. CDR3 sequence reads: CASSLTGDPNQPQHF. In DNA, the CDR3 is TGCGCCAGCAGCTTGACAGGGGATCCTAATCAGCCCCAGCATTTT.

Concerning this clone itself: This same CDR3 is encoded by further DNA sequences in the sample. The chain employs TRBV9 and TRBJ2-5; 8 nucleotides line up with TRBD2. The CDR3 consists of 15 residues. In germline, CDR1 is SGDLS, CDR2 YYNGEE. Trimming removed 0 bases from V and 1 base from J; junction bases left unmatched: 2. DNA of the CDR3: TGTGCCAGCAGCGTAGTCGGGGGGGGCCAAGAGACCCAGTACTTC. Protein: CASSVVGGGQETQYF.

V gene TRBV29-1 combines with J gene TRBJ2-6; D is perhaps TRBD1 (6 bases). CDR3 length equals 17 residues. V lost 4 bases and J lost 5, with 21 bases in between. Germline CDR1 SQVTM, CDR2 ANQGSEA. The CDR3 spells CSVAGVGARPRANVLTF. DNA for the CDR3: TGCAGCGTTGCCGGCGTGGGGGCCCGGCCTCGGGCCAACGTCCTGACTTTC.

This chain links TRBV7-8 with TRBJ1-5; D gene ambiguous. V was shortened by 3 bases and J by 1 base, with 7 bases between the two germline ends. The CDR3 covers 14 residues. The germline V gene has CDR1 SGHVS and CDR2 FQNEAQ. The CDR3: CASSFEESNQPQHF. The CDR3 DNA follows: TGTGCCAGCAGCTTTGAGGAGAGCAATCAGCCCCAGCATTTT.

The CDR3, as DNA: TGTGCCAGCAGCGGGACTCCCTTGAGCTCCTACAATGAGCAGTTCTTC. It encodes CASSGTPLSSYNEQFF. The chain couples TRBV9 to TRBJ2-1; maybe TRBD2 (5 bases). This CDR3 spans 16 amino acids. V shed 3 bases and J shed 0 bases, with 13 bases lying between them. Germline CDR1 is SGDLS and CDR2 is YYNGEE.

The chain is built from TRBV3-1 (or the pseudogene TRBV3-2) and TRBJ2-5; 7 bases fit TRBD2. CDR3 length: 13 amino acids. With 6 bases clipped from V and 5 bases from J, the junction kept 6 bases outside the gene matches. Germline V CDR1 and CDR2: LGHDT, YNNKEL (reference sequence). The CDR3 protein is CASRAAGMETQYF. The CDR3 nucleotides are TGTGCCAGCAGGGCAGCGGGGATGGAGACCCAGTACTTC.